This entry describes one TCR beta chain. The data were obtained in a study of early T cells in non-severe SARS-CoV-2 infection. For the study at large: The study sequenced bulk RNA from unsorted whole blood, with chains unpaired.

V shed 2 bases, J shed 0 bases, and the junction held 19 bases outside the gene matches. Germline assignment: CDR1 MNHEY and CDR2 SVGEGT. This CDR3 spans 23 amino acids. TCRdb fed the 5' RACE reads into MiXCR, producing one record per CDR3 protein. The repertoire holds 80,000 to 95,000 distinct CDR3 sequences, with about 12% as singletons. The V call is TRBV6-2 or TRBV6-3, the J call TRBJ2-7, with 16 bases matching TRBD2. The sample comprised whole blood. This receptor was identified in an adult who was a healthcare worker with PCR-confirmed SARS-CoV-2 infection or an uninfected control (not recorded which). The CDR3 loop reads CASSYRPTGTSGRASGSSYEQYF. As DNA, the CDR3 is TGTGCCAGCAGTTACAGACCTACGGGGACTAGCGGGAGGGCGTCAGGAAGCTCCTACGAGCAGTACTTC.